This TCR beta chain was sequenced for a study of CD8+ T cells in alopecia areata. The CDR3 covers 13 residues. The V end was cut by 6 bases, the J end by 2 bases, with 10 bases between. Germline V gene lookup returns CDR1 SNHLY and CDR2 FYNNEI. This clone has just a few counts. Other nucleotide sequences in the sample specify the same CDR3. After isolation, RNA underwent reverse transcription to generate cDNA as the sequencing template. Produced via immunoSEQ multiplex PCR; TCRdb's table is partial and in-frame only. Here the sample spans tens of thousands of clones, just over 50% being singletons. Specimens obtained from alopecia areata patients comprised lesional scalp punch biopsies and peripheral blood.

This TCR derives from a human donor with alopecia areata. Sequencing input: NKG2D-high CD8+ T cells sorted from blood. V usage is TRBV2 and J usage is TRBJ1-1; TRBD1 is a possible D gene (6 bases). This CDR3 is CASRRTANTEAFF. DNA for the CDR3: TGTGCCAGCAGGAGGACAGCCAACACTGAAGCTTTCTTT.